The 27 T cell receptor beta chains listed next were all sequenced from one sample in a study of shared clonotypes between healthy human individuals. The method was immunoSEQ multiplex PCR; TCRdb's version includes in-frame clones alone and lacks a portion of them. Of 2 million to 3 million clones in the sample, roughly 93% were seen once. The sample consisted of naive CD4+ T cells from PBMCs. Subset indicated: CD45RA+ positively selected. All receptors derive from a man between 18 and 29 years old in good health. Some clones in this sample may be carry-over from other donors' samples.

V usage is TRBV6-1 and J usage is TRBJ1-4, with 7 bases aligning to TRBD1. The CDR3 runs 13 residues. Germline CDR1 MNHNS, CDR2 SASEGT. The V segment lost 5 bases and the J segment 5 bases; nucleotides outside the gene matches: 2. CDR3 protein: CASSRGLNEKLFF. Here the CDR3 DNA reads TGTGCCAGCAGTAGGGGGCTAAATGAAAAACTGTTTTTT.

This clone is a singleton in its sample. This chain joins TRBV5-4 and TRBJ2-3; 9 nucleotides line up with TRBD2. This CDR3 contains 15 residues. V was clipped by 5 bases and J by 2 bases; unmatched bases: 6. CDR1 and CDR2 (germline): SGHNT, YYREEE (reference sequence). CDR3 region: CASRKAGGYTDTQYF. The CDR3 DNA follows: TGTGCCAGCAGGAAGGCGGGAGGGTACACAGATACGCAGTATTTT.

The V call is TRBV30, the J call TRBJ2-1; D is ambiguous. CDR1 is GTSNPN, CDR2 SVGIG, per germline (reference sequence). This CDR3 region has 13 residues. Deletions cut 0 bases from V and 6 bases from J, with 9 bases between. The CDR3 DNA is TGTGCCTGGAGTGTACTACCCTCCAATGAGCAGTTCTTC. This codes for CAWSVLPSNEQFF. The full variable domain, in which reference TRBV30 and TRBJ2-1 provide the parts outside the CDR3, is SQTIHQWPATLVQPVGSPLSLECTVEGTSNPNLYWYRQAAGRGLQLLFYSVGIGQISSEVPQNLSASRPQDRQFILSSKKLLLSDSGFYLCAWSVLPSNEQFFGPGTRLTVL.

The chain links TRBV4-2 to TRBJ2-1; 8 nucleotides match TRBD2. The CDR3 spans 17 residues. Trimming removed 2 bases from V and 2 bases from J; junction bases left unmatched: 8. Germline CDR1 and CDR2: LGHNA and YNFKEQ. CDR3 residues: CASSQWSSGLPYNEQFF. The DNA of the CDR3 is TGTGCCAGCAGCCAATGGTCTAGCGGGCTTCCCTACAATGAGCAGTTCTTC.

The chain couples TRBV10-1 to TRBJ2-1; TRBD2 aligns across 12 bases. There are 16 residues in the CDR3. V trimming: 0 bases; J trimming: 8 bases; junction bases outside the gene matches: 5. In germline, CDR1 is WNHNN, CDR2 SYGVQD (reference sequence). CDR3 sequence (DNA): TGCGCCAGCAGTGAGTCGCGGACTAGCGGGAAGGATGAGCAGTTCTTC. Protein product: CASSESRTSGKDEQFF.

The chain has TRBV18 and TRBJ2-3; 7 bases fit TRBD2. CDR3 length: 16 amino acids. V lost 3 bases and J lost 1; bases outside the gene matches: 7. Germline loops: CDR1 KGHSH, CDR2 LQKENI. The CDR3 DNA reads TGTGCCAGCTCACCCTCAGGACTAGGCGGCACAGATACGCAGTATTTT. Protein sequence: CASSPSGLGGTDTQYF.

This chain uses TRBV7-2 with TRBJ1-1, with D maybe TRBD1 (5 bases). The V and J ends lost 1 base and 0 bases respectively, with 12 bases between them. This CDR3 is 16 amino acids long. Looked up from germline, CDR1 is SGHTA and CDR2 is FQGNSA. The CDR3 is CASSLVPTVMNTEAFF. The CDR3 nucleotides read TGTGCCAGCAGCTTAGTCCCGACAGTGATGAACACTGAAGCTTTCTTT.

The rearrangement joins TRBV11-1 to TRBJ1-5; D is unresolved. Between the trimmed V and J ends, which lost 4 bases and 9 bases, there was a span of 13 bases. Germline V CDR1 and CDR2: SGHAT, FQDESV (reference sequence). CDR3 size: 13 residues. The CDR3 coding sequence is TGTGCCAGCAGCTGGGAGACCGTACGGCCCCAGCATTTT. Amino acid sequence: CASSWETVRPQHF.

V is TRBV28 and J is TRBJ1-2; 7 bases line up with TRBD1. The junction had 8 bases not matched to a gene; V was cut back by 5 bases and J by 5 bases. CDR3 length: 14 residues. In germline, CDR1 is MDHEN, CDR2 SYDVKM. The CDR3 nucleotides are TGTGCCAGCAGTAAAACCGGGACAGTGTATGGCTACACCTTC. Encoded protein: CASSKTGTVYGYTF.

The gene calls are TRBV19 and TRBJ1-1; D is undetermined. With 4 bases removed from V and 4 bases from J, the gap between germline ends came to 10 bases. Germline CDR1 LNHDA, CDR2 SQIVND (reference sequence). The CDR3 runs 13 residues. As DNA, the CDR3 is TGTGCCAGTAGTACCGCCGGGCCCACTGAAGCTTTCTTT. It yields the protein CASSTAGPTEAFF.

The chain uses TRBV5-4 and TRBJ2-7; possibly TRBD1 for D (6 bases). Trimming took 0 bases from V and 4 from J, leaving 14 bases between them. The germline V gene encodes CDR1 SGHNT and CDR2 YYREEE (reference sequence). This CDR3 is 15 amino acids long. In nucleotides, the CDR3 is TGTGCCAGCAGCTTGGGTGCAGGGGTGGAGTACGAGCAGTACTTC. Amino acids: CASSLGAGVEYEQYF.

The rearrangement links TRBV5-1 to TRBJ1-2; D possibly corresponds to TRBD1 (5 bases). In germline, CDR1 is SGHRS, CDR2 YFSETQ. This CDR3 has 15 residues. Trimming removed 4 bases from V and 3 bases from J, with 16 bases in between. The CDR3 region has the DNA TGCGCCAGCAGCCCATCCCCACAGGTCTACTATGGCTACACCTTC. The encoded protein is CASSPSPQVYYGYTF.

The CDR3 DNA sequence: TGTGCCACCAGCAACAGGGCCCGAAGGAATGAGCAGTTCTTC. Translation: CATSNRARRNEQFF. This chain joins TRBV15 and TRBJ2-1; TRBD1 might be the D (6 bases). V was pared by 4 bases and J by 7 bases, with 14 bases between. Germline V CDR1 and CDR2: LNHNV, YYDKDF (reference sequence). The CDR3 length is 14 residues.

The CDR3: CASSLSSEFYEQYF. The CDR3 nucleotides read TGTGCCAGCAGTTTATCTTCGGAATTCTACGAGCAGTACTTC. The chain couples TRBV27 to TRBJ2-7; D gene ambiguous. Trimming removed 0 bases at V and 3 bases at J, with 9 bases between. The CDR3 has 14 residues. Germline V CDR1 and CDR2: MNHEY, SMNVEV (reference sequence).

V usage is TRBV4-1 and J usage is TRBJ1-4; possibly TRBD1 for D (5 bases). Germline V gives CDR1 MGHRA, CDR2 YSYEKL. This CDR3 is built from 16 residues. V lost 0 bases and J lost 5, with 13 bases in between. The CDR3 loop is CASSQEGFGGNEKLFF. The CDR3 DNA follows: TGCGCCAGCAGCCAAGAAGGCTTCGGGGGGAATGAAAAACTGTTTTTT.

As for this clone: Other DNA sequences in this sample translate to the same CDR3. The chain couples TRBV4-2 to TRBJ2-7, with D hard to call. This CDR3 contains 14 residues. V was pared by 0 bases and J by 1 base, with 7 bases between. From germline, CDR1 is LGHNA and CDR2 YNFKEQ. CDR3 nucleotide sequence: TGTGCCAGCAGCCAAGATCCGGGTTCCTACGAGCAGTACTTC. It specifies CASSQDPGSYEQYF.

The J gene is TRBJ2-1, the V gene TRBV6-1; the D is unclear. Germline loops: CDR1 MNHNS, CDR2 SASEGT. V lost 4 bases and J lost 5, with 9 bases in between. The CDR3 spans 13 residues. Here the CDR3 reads CASSVGRDNEQFF. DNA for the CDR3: TGTGCCAGCAGTGTGGGCAGAGACAATGAGCAGTTCTTC.

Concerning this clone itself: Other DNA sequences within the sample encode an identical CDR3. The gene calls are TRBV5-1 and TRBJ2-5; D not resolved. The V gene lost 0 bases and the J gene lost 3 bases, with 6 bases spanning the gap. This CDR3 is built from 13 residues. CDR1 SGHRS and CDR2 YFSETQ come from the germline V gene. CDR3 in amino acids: CASSLGGEETQYF. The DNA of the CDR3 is TGCGCCAGCAGCTTGGGGGGTGAAGAGACCCAGTACTTC.

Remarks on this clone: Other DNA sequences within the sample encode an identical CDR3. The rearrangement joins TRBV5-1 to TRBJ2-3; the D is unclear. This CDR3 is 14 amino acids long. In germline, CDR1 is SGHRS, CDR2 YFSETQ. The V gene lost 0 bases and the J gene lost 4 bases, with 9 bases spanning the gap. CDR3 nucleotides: TGCGCCAGCAGCTTGGGGTTAGTGCCAGATACGCAGTATTTT. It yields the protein CASSLGLVPDTQYF. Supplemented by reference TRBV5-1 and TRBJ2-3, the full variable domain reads KAGVTQTPRYLIKTRGQQVTLSCSPISGHRSVSWYQQTPGQGLQFLFEYFSETQRNKGNFPGRFSGRQFSNSRSEMNVSTLELGDSALYLCASSLGLVPDTQYFGPGTRLTVL.

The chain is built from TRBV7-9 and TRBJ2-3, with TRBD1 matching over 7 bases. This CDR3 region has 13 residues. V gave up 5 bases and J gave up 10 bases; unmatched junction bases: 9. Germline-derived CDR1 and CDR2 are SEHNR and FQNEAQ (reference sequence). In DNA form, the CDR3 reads TGTGCCAGCAGCGCGTACCAGGGGGTAGCGCAGTATTTT. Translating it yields CASSAYQGVAQYF.

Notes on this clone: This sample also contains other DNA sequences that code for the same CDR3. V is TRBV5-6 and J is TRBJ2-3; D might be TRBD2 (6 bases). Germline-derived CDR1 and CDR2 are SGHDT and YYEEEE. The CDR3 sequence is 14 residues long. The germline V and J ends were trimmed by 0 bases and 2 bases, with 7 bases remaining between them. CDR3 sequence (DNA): TGTGCCAGCAGCTTGGGCGGGGTCACAGATACGCAGTATTTT. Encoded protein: CASSLGGVTDTQYF. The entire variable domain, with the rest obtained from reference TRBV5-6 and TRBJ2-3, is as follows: DAGVTQSPTHLIKTRGQQVTLRCSPKSGHDTVSWYQQALGQGPQFIFQYYEEEERQRGNFPDRFSGHQFPNYSSELNVNALLLGDSALYLCASSLGGVTDTQYFGPGTRLTVL.

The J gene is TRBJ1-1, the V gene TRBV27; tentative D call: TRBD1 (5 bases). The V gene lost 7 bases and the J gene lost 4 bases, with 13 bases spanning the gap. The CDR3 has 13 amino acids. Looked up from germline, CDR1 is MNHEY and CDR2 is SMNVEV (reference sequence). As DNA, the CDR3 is TGTGCCAGCATCAGGGCAGGACGCACTGAAGCTTTCTTT. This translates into CASIRAGRTEAFF.

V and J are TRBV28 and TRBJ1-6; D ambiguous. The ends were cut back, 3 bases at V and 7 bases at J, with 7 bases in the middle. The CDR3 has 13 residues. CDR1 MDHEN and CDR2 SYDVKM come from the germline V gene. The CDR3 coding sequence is TGTGCCAGCAGTTTGGAAGCGAATTCACCCCTCCACTTT. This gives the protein CASSLEANSPLHF.

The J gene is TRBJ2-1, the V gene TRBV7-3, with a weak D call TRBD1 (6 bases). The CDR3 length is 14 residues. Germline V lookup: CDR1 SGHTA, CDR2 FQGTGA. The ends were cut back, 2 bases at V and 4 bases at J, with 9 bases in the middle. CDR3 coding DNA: TGTGCCAGCAGCTTAGAGACAGGATACAATGAGCAGTTCTTC. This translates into CASSLETGYNEQFF.

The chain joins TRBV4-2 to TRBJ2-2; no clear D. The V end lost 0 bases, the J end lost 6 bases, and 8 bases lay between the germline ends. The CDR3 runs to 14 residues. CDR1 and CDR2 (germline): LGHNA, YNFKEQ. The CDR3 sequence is CASSQEGTAGELFF. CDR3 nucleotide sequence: TGTGCCAGCAGCCAAGAGGGAACCGCCGGGGAGCTGTTTTTT.

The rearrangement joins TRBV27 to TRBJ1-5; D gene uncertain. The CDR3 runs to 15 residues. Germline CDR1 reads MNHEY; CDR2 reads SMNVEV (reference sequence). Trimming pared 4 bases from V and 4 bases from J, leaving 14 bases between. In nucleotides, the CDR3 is TGTGCCAGCAGTTCAATTCGACGGGTAAATCAGCCCCAGCATTTT. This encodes CASSSIRRVNQPQHF.

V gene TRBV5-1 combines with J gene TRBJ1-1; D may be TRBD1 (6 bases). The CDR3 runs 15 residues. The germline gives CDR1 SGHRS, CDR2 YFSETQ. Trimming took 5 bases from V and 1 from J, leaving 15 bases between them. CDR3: CASSVTGPANTEAFF. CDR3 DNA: TGCGCCAGCAGTGTAACAGGGCCGGCGAACACTGAAGCTTTCTTT.